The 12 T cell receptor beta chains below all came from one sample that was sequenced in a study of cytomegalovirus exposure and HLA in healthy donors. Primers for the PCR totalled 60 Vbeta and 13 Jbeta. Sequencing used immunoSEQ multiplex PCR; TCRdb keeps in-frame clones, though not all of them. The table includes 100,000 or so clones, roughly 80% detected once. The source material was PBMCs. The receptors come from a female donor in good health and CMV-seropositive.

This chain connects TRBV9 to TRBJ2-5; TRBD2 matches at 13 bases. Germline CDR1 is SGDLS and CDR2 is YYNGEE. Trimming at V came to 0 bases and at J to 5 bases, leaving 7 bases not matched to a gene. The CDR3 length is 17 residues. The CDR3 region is CASSVGTSGGRRETQYF. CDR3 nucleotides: TGTGCCAGCAGCGTAGGGACTAGCGGGGGACGAAGGGAGACCCAGTACTTC.

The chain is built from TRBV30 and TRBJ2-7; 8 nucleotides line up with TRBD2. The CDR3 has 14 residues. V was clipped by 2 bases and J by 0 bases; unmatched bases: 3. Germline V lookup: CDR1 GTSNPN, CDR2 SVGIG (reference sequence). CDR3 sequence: CAWSYGGVSYEQYF. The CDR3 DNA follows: TGTGCCTGGAGTTACGGGGGGGTCTCCTACGAGCAGTACTTC.

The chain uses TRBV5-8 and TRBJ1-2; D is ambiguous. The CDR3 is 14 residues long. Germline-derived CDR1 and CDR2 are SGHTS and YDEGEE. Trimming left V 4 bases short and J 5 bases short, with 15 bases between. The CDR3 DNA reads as TGTGCCAGCAGCCCCCGGGATCTGAATTATGGCTACACCTTC. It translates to CASSPRDLNYGYTF.

This CDR3 is CASSRGAGATGELFF. In nucleotides, the CDR3 is TGTGCCAGCAGCCGAGGGGCGGGGGCAACCGGGGAGCTGTTTTTT. The chain links TRBV6-6 to TRBJ2-2, with D possibly matching TRBD2 (7 bases). V dropped 6 bases and J dropped 5 bases, with 16 bases sitting between them. In germline, CDR1 is MNHNY, CDR2 SVGAGI (reference sequence). The CDR3 loop spans 15 amino acids.

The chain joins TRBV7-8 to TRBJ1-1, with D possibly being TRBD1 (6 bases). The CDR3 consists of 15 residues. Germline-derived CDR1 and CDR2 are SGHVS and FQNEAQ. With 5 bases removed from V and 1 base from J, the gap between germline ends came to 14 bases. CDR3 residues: CASSPPGGWNTEAFF. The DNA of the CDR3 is TGTGCCAGCAGCCCCCCTGGGGGCTGGAACACTGAAGCTTTCTTT.

CDR3 in DNA: TGTGCCAGCAGTTCATTAGGACTAGCGGGAAACCTGGATGAGCAGTTCTTC. Amino acids: CASSSLGLAGNLDEQFF. The genes are TRBV28 and TRBJ2-1, with 12 positions matching TRBD2. The CDR3 contains 17 residues. V trimming: 4 bases; J trimming: 8 bases; junction bases outside the gene matches: 12. Germline loops: CDR1 MDHEN, CDR2 SYDVKM.

CDR3 bases: TGCGCCAGCAGTAGCTATGAGGGGACAGCTGAAGCTTTCTTT. This translates into CASSSYEGTAEAFF. The chain has TRBV4-1 and TRBJ1-1; 7 bases fit TRBD1. V lost 6 bases and J lost 6; bases outside the gene matches: 10. The CDR3 covers 14 residues. CDR1 and CDR2 from the germline V gene are MGHRA and YSYEKL.

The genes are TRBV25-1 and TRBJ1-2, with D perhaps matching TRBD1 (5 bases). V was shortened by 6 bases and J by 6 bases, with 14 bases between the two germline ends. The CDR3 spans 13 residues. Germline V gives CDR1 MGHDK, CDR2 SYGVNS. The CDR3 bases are TGTGCCAGCAGAAGATCGGGGGAGGATGGCTACACCTTC. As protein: CASRRSGEDGYTF.

The CDR3 spells CATVGVLEQYF. CDR3 coding DNA: TGTGCCACCGTCGGGGTCCTCGAGCAGTACTTC. This sequence joins TRBV28 and TRBJ2-7; D possibly corresponds to TRBD2 (5 bases). Germline V gene sequence: CDR1 MDHEN, CDR2 SYDVKM. This CDR3 contains 11 residues. Trimming left V 10 bases short and J 6 bases short, with 13 bases between.

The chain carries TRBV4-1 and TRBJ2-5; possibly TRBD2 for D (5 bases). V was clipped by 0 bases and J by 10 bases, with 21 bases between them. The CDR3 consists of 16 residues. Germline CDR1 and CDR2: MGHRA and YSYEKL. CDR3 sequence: CASSQDQDTAHGDQYF. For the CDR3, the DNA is TGCGCCAGCAGCCAAGACCAGGATACGGCCCACGGGGACCAGTACTTC.

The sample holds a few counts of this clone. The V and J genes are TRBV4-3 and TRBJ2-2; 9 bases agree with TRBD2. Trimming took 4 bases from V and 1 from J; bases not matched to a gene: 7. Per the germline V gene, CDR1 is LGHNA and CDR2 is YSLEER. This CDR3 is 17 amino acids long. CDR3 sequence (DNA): TGCGCCAGCAGCCCAGAGTTAGCGGGGGTGAACACCGGGGAGCTGTTTTTT. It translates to CASSPELAGVNTGELFF.

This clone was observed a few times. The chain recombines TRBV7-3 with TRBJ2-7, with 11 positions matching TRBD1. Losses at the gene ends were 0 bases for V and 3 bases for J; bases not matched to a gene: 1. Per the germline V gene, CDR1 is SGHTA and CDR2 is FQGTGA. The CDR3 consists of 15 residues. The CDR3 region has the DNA TGTGCCAGCAGCTTAACGGGACAGGGGGGCTACGAGCAGTACTTC. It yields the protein CASSLTGQGGYEQYF.